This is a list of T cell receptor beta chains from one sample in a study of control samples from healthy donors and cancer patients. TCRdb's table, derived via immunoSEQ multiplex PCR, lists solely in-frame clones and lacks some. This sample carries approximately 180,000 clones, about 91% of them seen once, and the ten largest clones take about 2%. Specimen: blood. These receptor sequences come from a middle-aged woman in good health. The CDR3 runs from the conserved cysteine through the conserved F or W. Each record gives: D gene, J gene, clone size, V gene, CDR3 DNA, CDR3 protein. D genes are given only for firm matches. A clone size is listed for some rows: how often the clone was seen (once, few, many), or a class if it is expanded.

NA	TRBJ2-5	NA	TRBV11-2	TGTGCCAGCAGCACGCACCAAGAGACCCAGTACTTC	CASSTHQETQYF
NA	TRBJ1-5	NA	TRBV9	TGTGCCAGCAGCGAGGGCAATAGCAATCAGCCCCAGCATTTT	CASSEGNSNQPQHF
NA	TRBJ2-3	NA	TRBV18	TGTGCCAGCGCAGTATTGACCACAGATACGCAGTATTTT	CASAVLTTDTQYF
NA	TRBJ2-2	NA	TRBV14	TGTGCCAGCAGCCAAGATTGGAACACCGGGGAGCTGTTTTTT	CASSQDWNTGELFF
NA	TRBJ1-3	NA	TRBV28	TGTGCCAGCACGAAGGGGGGGCCTGGAAACACCATATATTTT	CASTKGGPGNTIYF
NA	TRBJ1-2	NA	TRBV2	TGTGCCAGCAGGGACAGTAACTATGGCTACACCTTC	CASRDSNYGYTF
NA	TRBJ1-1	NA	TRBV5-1	TGCGCCAGCAGCTTGGGCGCAGGGGCGAACACTGAAGCTTTCTTT	CASSLGAGANTEAFF
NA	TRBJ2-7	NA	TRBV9	TGTGCCAGCAGCGTAGAAGGGTGGGCCGAGCAGTACTTC	CASSVEGWAEQYF
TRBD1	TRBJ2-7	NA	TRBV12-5	TGTGCTAGTGGTCCCGGACAGGGGTGGTACGAGCAGTACTTC	CASGPGQGWYEQYF
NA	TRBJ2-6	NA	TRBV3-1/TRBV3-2	TGTGCCAGCAGCCAAGCACAGGGCGTAGGGGGGGCCAACGTCCTGACTTTC	CASSQAQGVGGANVLTF
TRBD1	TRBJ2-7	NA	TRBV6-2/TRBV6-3	TGTGCCAGCAGTTTACGAGGGACAGGGGCCTACGAGCAGTACTTC	CASSLRGTGAYEQYF
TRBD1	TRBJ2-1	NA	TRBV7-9	TGTGCCAGCAGACGCCGGGACAGGTACAATGAGCAGTTCTTC	CASRRRDRYNEQFF
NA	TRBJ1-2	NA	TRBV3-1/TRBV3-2	TGTGCCAGCAGCCAGGGGCGGGGGACTGGCTACACCTTC	CASSQGRGTGYTF
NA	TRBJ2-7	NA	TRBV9	TGTGCCAGCAGCGTCTACCAGGAAAAGTGCTACGAGCAGTACTTC	CASSVYQEKCYEQYF
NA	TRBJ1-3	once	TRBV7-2	TGTGCCAGCAGCTTAGCCGGGACAACTTCTGGAAACGCCATATATTTT	CASSLAGTTSGNAIYF
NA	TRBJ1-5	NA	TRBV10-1	TGCGCCAGCAGTGGACAGATCAATCAGCCCCAGCATTTT	CASSGQINQPQHF
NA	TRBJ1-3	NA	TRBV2	TGTGCCAGCAGTGGGGTGACAGGCTCTGGAAACACCATATATTTT	CASSGVTGSGNTIYF
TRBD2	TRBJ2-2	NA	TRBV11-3	TGTGCCAGCAGCTTAACTTTGGGACTAGCGGGGGAGGGGAACACCGGGGAGCTGTTTTTT	CASSLTLGLAGEGNTGELFF
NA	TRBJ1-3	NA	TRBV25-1	TGTGCCAGCAGTGACGACGGACCCTCTGGAAACACCATATATTTT	CASSDDGPSGNTIYF
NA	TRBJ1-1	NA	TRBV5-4	TGTGCCAGCAGCGCCTGGGGGGGGAAAGTCGCTGAAGCTTTCTTT	CASSAWGGKVAEAFF
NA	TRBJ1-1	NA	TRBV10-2	TGCGCCAGTAAAGACAGGTTCGGCACTGAAGCTTTCTTT	CASKDRFGTEAFF
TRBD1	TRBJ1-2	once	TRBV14	TGTGCCAGCAGCCGACCCGGGACAGGGAACTATGGCTACACCTTC	CASSRPGTGNYGYTF
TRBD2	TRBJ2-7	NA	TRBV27	TGTGCCAGCAGTGACCCCCGCCTCACTAGCGGGGGGCCGTACGAGCAGTACTTC	CASSDPRLTSGGPYEQYF
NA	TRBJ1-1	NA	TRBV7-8	TGTGCCAGCAGCTTGGGCGCTTCAGGAGACGGGCCGGCTTTCTTT	CASSLGASGDGPAFF
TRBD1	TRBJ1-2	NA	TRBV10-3	TGTGCCATCGGAGAGCGGACAGGGGATGGCTACACCTTC	CAIGERTGDGYTF
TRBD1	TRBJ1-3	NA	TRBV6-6	TGTGCCAGCAGTCCCTATTCGGACAGGGTTAGTGGAAACACCATATATTTT	CASSPYSDRVSGNTIYF
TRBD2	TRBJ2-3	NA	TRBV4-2	TGTGCCAGCAGCCAAGTGGGGCTAGCGGGGACCACTCAGCAGTATTTT	CASSQVGLAGTTQQYF
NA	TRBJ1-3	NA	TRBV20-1	TGCAGTGCCCCAAATGGCGACACCATATATTTT	CSAPNGDTIYF
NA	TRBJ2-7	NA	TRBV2	TGTGCCAGCAGGCTAGGTAGGGAAGCTACGGAGCAGTACTTC	CASRLGREATEQYF
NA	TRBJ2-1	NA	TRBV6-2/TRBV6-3	TGTGCCAGCAGTTTTTTATCTCGGAGCGATGAGCAGTTCTTC	CASSFLSRSDEQFF
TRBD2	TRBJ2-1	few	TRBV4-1	TGCGCCAGCAGCCTCCAAGCGGCTAGCGGGGGGGCCAGGGGTGAGCAGTTCTTC	CASSLQAASGGARGEQFF
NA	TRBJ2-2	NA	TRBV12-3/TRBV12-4	TGTGCCAGCAGGGCCACCGGGGAGCTGTTTTTT	CASRATGELFF
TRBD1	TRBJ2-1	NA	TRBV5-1	TGCGCCAGCAGCCCCGGGACAGGGTTTGTAAATGAGCAGTTCTTC	CASSPGTGFVNEQFF
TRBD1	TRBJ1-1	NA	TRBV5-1	TGCGCCAGCAGCAACCGACAGGGCGGGACTGAAGCTTTCTTT	CASSNRQGGTEAFF
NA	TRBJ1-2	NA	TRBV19	TGTGCCAGTCGCTTAGGGGCAGGGGCTAACTATGGCTACACCTTC	CASRLGAGANYGYTF
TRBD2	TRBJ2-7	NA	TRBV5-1	TGCGCCAGCAGCTCGGGGACTAGCGGGGAAGGCTACGAGCAGTACTTC	CASSSGTSGEGYEQYF
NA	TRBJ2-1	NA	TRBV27	TGTGCCAGCAGTTTTCCAGGTGGCTCCTACAATGAGCAGTTCTTC	CASSFPGGSYNEQFF
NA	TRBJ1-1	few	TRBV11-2	TGTGCCAGCAGCGTACAGGGAAGCACTGAAGCTTTCTTT	CASSVQGSTEAFF
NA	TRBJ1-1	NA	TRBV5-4	TGTGCCAGCAGCGATAACCTCGGGGCGGACGGAGCTTTCTTT	CASSDNLGADGAFF
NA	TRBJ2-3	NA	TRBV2	TGTGCCAGCAGTGAATTTAGGGAAGGAGCAGATACGCAGTATTTT	CASSEFREGADTQYF
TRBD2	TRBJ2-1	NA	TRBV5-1	TGCGCCAGCAGCACCCTAGCGGGGGACCCGAATGAGCAGTTCTTC	CASSTLAGDPNEQFF
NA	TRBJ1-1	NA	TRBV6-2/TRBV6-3	TGTGCCAGCAGTTATTCCCCGACGGGGGGGAACACTGAAGCTTTCTTT	CASSYSPTGGNTEAFF
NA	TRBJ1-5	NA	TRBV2	TGTGCCAGCAGTGCGGAGTCAGGGGAGCAGCCCCAGCATTTT	CASSAESGEQPQHF
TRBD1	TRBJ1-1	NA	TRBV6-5	TGTGCCAGCAGACCTACAGGGGGCGCGACTGAAGCTTTCTTT	CASRPTGGATEAFF
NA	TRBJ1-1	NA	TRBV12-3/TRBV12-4	TGTGCCAGCCGCGTACTAGGGACTGAAGCTTTCTTT	CASRVLGTEAFF
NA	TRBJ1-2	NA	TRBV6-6	TGTGCCAGCAGTTACGGGGACAAATTAGGAGGTGGCTACACCTTC	CASSYGDKLGGGYTF
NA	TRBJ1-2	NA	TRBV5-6	TGTGCCAGCAGTTATAGTACTGGTGGCTACACCTTC	CASSYSTGGYTF
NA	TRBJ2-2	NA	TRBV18	TGTGCCAGCTCACCGGCCACGGTGACCGGGGAGCTGTTTTTT	CASSPATVTGELFF
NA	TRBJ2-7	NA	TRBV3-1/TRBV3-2	TGTGCCAGCAGCCTTCTCGCCGGGGAGCAGTACTTC	CASSLLAGEQYF
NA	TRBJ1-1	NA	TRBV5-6	TGTGCCAGCAGCTTGGGTACAGGGATATTTGAAGCTTTCTTT	CASSLGTGIFEAFF
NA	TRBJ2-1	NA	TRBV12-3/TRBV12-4	TGTGCCAGCAGTTTTTCGGGGGCCGGTGAGCAGTTCTTC	CASSFSGAGEQFF
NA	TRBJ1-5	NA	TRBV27	TGTGCCAGCAGTTTGCAGTCCAATCAGCCCCAGCATTTT	CASSLQSNQPQHF